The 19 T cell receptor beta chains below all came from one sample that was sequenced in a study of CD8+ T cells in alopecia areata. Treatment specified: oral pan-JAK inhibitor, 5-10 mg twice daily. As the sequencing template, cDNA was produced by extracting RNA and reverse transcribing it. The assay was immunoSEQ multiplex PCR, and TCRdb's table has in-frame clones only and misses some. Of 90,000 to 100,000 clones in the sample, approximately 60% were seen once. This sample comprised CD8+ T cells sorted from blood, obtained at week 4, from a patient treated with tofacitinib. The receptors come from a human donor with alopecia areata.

Written as DNA, the CDR3 is TGCGCCAGCAGCCATCCCCGACTGGATACTAGCGGGCGACAAGAGACCCAGTACTTC. The encoded protein is CASSHPRLDTSGRQETQYF. The genes are TRBV5-1 and TRBJ2-5, with 9 nucleotides matching TRBD2. Trimming at V came to 4 bases and at J to 2 bases, leaving 18 bases not matched to a gene. Looked up from germline, CDR1 is SGHRS and CDR2 is YFSETQ. This CDR3 contains 19 residues. Together with reference TRBV5-1 and TRBJ2-5, the CDR3 gives the full variable domain: KAGVTQTPRYLIKTRGQQVTLSCSPISGHRSVSWYQQTPGQGLQFLFEYFSETQRNKGNFPGRFSGRQFSNSRSEMNVSTLELGDSALYLCASSHPRLDTSGRQETQYFGPGTRLLVL.

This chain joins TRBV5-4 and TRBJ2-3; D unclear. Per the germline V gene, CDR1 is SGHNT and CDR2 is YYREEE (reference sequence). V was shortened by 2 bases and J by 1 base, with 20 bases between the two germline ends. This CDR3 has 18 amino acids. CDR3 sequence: CASSFRATVPLGTDTQYF. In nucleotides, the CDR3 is TGTGCCAGCAGCTTCCGCGCAACAGTGCCCTTGGGCACAGATACGCAGTATTTT. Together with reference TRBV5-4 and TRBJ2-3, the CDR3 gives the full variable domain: ETGVTQSPTHLIKTRGQQVTLRCSSQSGHNTVSWYQQALGQGPQFIFQYYREEENGRGNFPPRFSGLQFPNYSSELNVNALELDDSALYLCASSFRATVPLGTDTQYFGPGTRLTVL.

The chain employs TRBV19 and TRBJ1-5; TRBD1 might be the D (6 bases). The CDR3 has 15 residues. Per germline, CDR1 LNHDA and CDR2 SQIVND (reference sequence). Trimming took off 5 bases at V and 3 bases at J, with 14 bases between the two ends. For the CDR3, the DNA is TGTGCCAGTAGTCCCCTGGGGGGCCTCAATCAGCCCCAGCATTTT. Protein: CASSPLGGLNQPQHF.

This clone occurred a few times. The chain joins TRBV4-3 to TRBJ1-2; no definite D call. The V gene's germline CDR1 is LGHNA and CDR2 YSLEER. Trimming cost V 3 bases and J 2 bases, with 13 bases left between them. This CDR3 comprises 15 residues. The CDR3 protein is CASSQQRTANYGYTF. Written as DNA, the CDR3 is TGCGCCAGCAGCCAGCAACGGACCGCCAACTATGGCTACACCTTC.

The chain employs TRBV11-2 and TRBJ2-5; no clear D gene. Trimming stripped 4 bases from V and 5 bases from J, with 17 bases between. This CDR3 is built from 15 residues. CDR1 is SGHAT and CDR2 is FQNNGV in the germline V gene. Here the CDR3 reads CASSSPPGGGETQYF. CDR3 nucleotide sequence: TGTGCCAGCAGCTCCCCCCCCGGCGGCGGCGAGACCCAGTACTTC.

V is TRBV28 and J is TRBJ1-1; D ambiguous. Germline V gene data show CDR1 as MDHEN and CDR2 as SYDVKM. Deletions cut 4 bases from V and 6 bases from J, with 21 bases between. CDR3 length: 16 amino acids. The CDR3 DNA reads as TGTGCCAGCAGTTGGTCCGTGGGTGGAGCCGCTCCTGAAGCTTTCTTT. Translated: CASSWSVGGAAPEAFF. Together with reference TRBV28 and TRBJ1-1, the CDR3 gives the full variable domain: DVKVTQSSRYLVKRTGEKVFLECVQDMDHENMFWYRQDPGLGLRLIYFSYDVKMKEKGDIPEGYSVSREKKERFSLILESASTNQTSMYLCASSWSVGGAAPEAFFGQGTRLTVV.

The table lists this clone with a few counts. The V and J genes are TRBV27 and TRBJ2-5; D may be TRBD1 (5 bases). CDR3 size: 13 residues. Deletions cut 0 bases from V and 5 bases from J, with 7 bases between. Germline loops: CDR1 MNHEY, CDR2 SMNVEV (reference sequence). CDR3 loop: CASSLSRVETQYF. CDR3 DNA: TGTGCCAGCAGTTTATCCAGGGTTGAGACCCAGTACTTC.

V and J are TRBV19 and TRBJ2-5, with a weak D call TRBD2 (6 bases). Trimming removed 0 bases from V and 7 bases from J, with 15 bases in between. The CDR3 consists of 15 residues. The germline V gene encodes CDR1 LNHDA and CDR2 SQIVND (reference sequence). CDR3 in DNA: TGTGCCAGTAGTATAGAGGAGGGGCCGGGTCGGACCCAGTACTTC. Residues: CASSIEEGPGRTQYF.

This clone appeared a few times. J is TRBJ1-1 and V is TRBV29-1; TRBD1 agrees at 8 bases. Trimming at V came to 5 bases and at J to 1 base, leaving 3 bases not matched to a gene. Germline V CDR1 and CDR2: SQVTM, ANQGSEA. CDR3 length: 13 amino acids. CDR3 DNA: TGCAGCGTTACCGGGACAGGGAACACTGAAGCTTTCTTT. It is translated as CSVTGTGNTEAFF.

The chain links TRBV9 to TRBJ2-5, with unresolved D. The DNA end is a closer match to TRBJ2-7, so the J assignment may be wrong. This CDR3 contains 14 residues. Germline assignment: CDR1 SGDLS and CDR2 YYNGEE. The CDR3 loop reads CASSQQVLSYEQYF. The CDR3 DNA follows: TGTGCCAGCAGCCAACAAGTACTATCCTACGAGCAGTACTTC.

In DNA form, the CDR3 reads TGTGCCAGCAGTGGGGACAGGGGGCTCTCCTACGAGCAGTACTTC. The encoded protein is CASSGDRGLSYEQYF. The chain uses TRBV28 and TRBJ2-7; 12 bases fit TRBD1. This CDR3 spans 15 amino acids. J gave up 0 bases and V 5 bases, and 2 bases lay outside the gene matches. In germline, CDR1 is MDHEN, CDR2 SYDVKM.

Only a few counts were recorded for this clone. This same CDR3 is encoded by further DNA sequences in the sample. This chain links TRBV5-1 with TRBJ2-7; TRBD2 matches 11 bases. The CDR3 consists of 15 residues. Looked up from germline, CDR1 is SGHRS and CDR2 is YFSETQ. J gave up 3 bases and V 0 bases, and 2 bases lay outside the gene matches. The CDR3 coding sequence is TGCGCCAGCAGCTTGGGGCTAGCGGGAGGCTACGAGCAGTACTTC. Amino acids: CASSLGLAGGYEQYF.

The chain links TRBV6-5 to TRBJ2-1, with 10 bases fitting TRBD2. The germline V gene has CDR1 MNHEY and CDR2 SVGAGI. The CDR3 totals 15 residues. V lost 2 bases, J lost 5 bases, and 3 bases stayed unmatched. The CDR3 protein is CASSYLAGANNEQFF. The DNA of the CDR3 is TGTGCCAGCAGTTACCTAGCGGGGGCCAACAATGAGCAGTTCTTC.

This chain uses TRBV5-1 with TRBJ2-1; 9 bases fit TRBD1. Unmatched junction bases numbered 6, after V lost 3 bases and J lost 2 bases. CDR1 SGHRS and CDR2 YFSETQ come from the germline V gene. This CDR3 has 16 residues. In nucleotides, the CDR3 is TGCGCCAGCAGCTCACAGGGGGCTGGGACCTACAATGAGCAGTTCTTC. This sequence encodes CASSSQGAGTYNEQFF.

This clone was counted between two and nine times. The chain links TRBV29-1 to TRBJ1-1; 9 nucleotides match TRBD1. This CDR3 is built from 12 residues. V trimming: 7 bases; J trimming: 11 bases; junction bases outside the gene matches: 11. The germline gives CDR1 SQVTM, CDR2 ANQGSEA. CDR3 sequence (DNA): TGCAGCGCCGGACAGGGGCAAGGATCCGCTTTCTTT. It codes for CSAGQGQGSAFF.

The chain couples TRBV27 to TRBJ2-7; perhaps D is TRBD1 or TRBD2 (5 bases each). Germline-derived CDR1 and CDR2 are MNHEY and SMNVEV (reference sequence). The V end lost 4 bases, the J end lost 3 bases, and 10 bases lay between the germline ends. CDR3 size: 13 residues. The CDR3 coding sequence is TGTGCCAGCAGTTACCGGGACGGCTACGAGCAGTACTTC. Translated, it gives CASSYRDGYEQYF.

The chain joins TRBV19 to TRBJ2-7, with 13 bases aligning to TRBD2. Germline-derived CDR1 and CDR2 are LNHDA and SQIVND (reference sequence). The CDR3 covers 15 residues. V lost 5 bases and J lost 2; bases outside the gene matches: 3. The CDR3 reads CASSRGTSGAYEQYF. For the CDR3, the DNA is TGTGCCAGTAGTCGAGGGACTAGCGGGGCCTACGAGCAGTACTTC.

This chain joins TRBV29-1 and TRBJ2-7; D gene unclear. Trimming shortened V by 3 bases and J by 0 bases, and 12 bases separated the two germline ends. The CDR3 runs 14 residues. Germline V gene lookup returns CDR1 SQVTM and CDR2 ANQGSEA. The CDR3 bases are TGCAGCGTTGAGGATTCGGGCAACTCCTACGAGCAGTACTTC. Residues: CSVEDSGNSYEQYF.

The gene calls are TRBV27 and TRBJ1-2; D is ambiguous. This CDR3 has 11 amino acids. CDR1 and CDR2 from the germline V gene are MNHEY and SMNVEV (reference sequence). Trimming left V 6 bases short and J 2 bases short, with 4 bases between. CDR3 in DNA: TGTGCCAGCAGGGGGAACTATGGCTACACCTTC. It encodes CASRGNYGYTF.